These 6 T cell receptor beta chains came from one sample sequenced in a study of CD8 T cells in ankylosing spondylitis. MiXCR was run by TCRdb on the 5' RACE reads, yielding one entry per CDR3 protein. The repertoire has just over 150,000 distinct CDR3 sequences, about 16% of them found once; the top ten carry approximately 7.6%. Sequences were obtained from blood, either unsorted or a sorted T cell fraction (not recorded which). The receptors stem from a male donor with ankylosing spondylitis or in good health (not recorded which).

The sample holds a few counts of this clonotype. V usage is TRBV28 and J usage is TRBJ2-7, with D hard to call. The CDR3 spans 13 residues. Per the germline V gene, CDR1 is MDHEN and CDR2 is SYDVKM. Deletions cut 5 bases from V and 7 bases from J, with 15 bases between. CDR3 amino acids: CASSPRLPEEQYF. Written as DNA, the CDR3 is TGTGCCAGCAGTCCTCGCCTACCGGAGGAGCAGTACTTC.

This clonotype came up many times. The chain has TRBV27 and TRBJ1-5; D is uncertain. This CDR3 comprises 15 residues. Looked up from germline, CDR1 is MNHEY and CDR2 is SMNVEV (reference sequence). V lost 0 bases to trimming and J lost 7 bases, with 13 bases between them. The CDR3 protein is CASSLSGRVGQPQHF. For the CDR3, the DNA is TGTGCCAGCAGTTTATCGGGCCGGGTGGGACAGCCCCAGCATTTT.

This clonotype was observed at least ten times. The chain recombines TRBV5-1 with TRBJ2-1; TRBD2 matches at 9 bases. V was clipped by 5 bases and J by 8 bases; unmatched bases: 11. Germline values: CDR1 SGHRS, CDR2 YFSETQ. The CDR3 runs to 15 residues. CDR3 nucleotides: TGCGCCAGCAGAGTTCTAGCGGGAATTACGGATGAGCAGTTCTTC. It translates to CASRVLAGITDEQFF.

The chain carries TRBV7-9 and TRBJ2-7, with 7 bases lining up with TRBD1. Germline assignment: CDR1 SEHNR and CDR2 FQNEAQ (reference sequence). V lost 5 bases to trimming and J lost 2 bases; unmatched junction nucleotides: 6. This CDR3 has 14 amino acids. The CDR3 bases are TGTGCCAGCAGCCTGGGACAGTTTACCTACGAGCAGTACTTC. Translated: CASSLGQFTYEQYF. The whole variable domain, remainder taken from reference TRBV7-9 and TRBJ2-7, is DTGVSQNPRHKITKRGQNVTFRCDPISEHNRLYWYRQTLGQGPEFLTYFQNEAQLEKSRLLSDRFSAERPKGSFSTLEIQRTEQGDSAMYLCASSLGQFTYEQYFGPGTRLTVT.

This clonotype was observed a few times. Written as DNA, the CDR3 is TGCAGTGCTCTATTGGGAAGGGAGGCAGATACGCAGTATTTT. Translated: CSALLGREADTQYF. The V and J genes are TRBV20-1 and TRBJ2-3; D might be TRBD2 (6 bases). The CDR3 loop spans 14 amino acids. Trimming cost V 5 bases and J 4 bases, with 16 bases left between them. The germline V gene has CDR1 DFQATT and CDR2 SNEGSKA (reference sequence).

The chain carries TRBV3-1 and TRBJ2-2; TRBD2 matches 8 bases. The CDR3 covers 14 residues. V lost 4 bases, J lost 5 bases, and 3 bases stayed unmatched. Per the germline V gene, CDR1 is LGHDT and CDR2 is YNNKEL (reference sequence). The chain's CDR3 is CASSPLAGTGELFF. For the CDR3, the DNA is TGTGCCAGCAGCCCCTTAGCGGGGACCGGGGAGCTGTTTTTT.